The 20 T cell receptor beta chains presented below share a single source sample, sequenced in a study of T-cell reconstitution after alpha-beta-depleted transplantation in children (dated by TCRdb to the mid-2010s). The library was obtained by PCR. TCRdb records Illumina HiSeq 2500 as the sequencer. TCR libraries were prepared with molecular barcoding, using unique molecular identifiers to normalize TCRbeta repertoire quantification. The public reads were run again by TCRdb, first through fastp at Q25 and then through MiXCR, and only productive beta chains were kept. Merged by CDR3 protein, the rows form single entries marked with the most common genes and DNA. The sample contains tens of thousands of distinct CDR3 sequences, roughly 4.5% of them found a single time. About 19% of the sample belongs to the ten largest clones. In light of the paper, this sample's treatment or condition label describes: allogeneic hematopoietic cell transplantation with graft depleted of TCRalphabeta T cells and CD19 B cells.

The sequences come from PBMCs, mostly from graft donor cells, collected 180 days after TCRalphabeta/CD19-depleted stem cell transplant. The receptors were gathered from a boy younger than two who had a stem cell transplant for acute myeloid leukemia, so the T cells may come from the graft donor.

This clonotype was found many times. This chain joins TRBV7-2 and TRBJ2-5; 8 nucleotides align to TRBD2. CDR3 length: 15 amino acids. The J segment lost 2 bases and the V segment lost 5 bases, leaving 7 bases of the junction unmatched. Germline V gene sequence: CDR1 SGHTA, CDR2 FQGNSA. CDR3 DNA: TGTGCCAGCAGCACTCAGCGGGGGCCACAAGAGACCCAGTACTTC. It specifies CASSTQRGPQETQYF.

The sample holds many counts of this clonotype. This sequence joins TRBV4-3 and TRBJ1-1, with D maybe TRBD1 (5 bases). The V end lost 1 base, the J end lost 7 bases, and 10 bases lay between the germline ends. The CDR3 covers 13 residues. Per germline, CDR1 LGHNA and CDR2 YSLEER. The CDR3 loop reads CASSQVAGVEAFF. For the CDR3, the DNA is TGCGCCAGCAGCCAAGTAGCGGGGGTTGAAGCTTTCTTT.

The sample holds many counts of this clonotype. The chain joins TRBV12-3 or TRBV12-4 to TRBJ2-1; D perhaps matches TRBD1 (6 bases). With 2 bases removed from V and 7 bases from J, the gap between germline ends came to 18 bases. The length of the CDR3 is 16 residues. CDR3 amino acids: CASSLKGHGMGNEQFF. The CDR3 DNA sequence: TGTGCCAGCAGTTTAAAGGGACACGGGATGGGGAATGAGCAGTTCTTC.

This clonotype has at least ten counts. CDR3 sequence (DNA): TGTGCCAGCAGTCCCCCCGGCTGGGTCTATGGCTACACCTTC. This translates into CASSPPGWVYGYTF. The J gene is TRBJ1-2, the V gene TRBV12-3 or TRBV12-4; the D is unclear. The CDR3 runs 14 residues. V was trimmed by 5 bases and J by 4 bases, leaving 14 bases between them.

The table lists this clonotype with many counts. The chain links TRBV19 to TRBJ1-2; no clear D. CDR3 length: 10 amino acids. With 5 bases removed from V and 3 bases from J, the gap between germline ends came to 1 base. Germline CDR1 is LNHDA and CDR2 is SQIVND (reference sequence). In DNA, the CDR3 is TGTGCCAGTAGTCACTATGGCTACACCTTC. This encodes CASSHYGYTF.

This clonotype was observed many times. The rearrangement uses TRBV20-1 and TRBJ2-3, with 10 bases matching TRBD2. The CDR3 has 14 residues. CDR1 DFQATT and CDR2 SNEGSKA come from the germline V gene (reference sequence). Trimming took 2 bases from V and 1 from J; bases not matched to a gene: 0. This CDR3 reads CSARLAGGTDTQYF. The DNA of the CDR3 is TGCAGTGCTAGACTAGCGGGGGGCACAGATACGCAGTATTTT.

As for this clonotype: The germline gene is not matched at one end of the junction; a read error may be the cause. The chain joins TRBV10-1 to TRBJ2-1, with a tentative D call TRBD2 (5 bases). Per germline, CDR1 WNHNN and CDR2 SYGVQD (reference sequence). The CDR3 is 16 residues long. CDR3 region: CASSESERSSYNEEFF. The CDR3 DNA follows: TGCGCCAGCAGTGAGTCTGAGCGGAGCTCCTACAATGAGGAGTTCTTC.

This clonotype was counted at least ten times. CDR3 protein: CASTGTGFTNEKLFF. CDR3 nucleotide sequence: TGTGCCAGCACCGGTACAGGGTTTACTAATGAAAAACTGTTTTTT. The J gene is TRBJ1-4, the V gene TRBV12-3 or TRBV12-4; tentatively, D is TRBD1 (6 bases). The CDR3 is 15 residues long. V was shortened by 7 bases and J by 2 bases, with 14 bases between the two germline ends.

This clonotype showed up many times. The chain carries TRBV12-3 or TRBV12-4 and TRBJ1-1; D remains unclear. Trimming removed 5 bases at V and 6 bases at J, with 13 bases between. The CDR3 has 13 amino acids. CDR3 residues: CASSPELGAEAFF. The CDR3 region has the DNA TGTGCCAGCAGTCCGGAGTTGGGTGCTGAAGCTTTCTTT.

In this sample, this clonotype turned up many times. The rearrangement joins TRBV2 to TRBJ2-5; a possible D gene is TRBD1 (6 bases). CDR1 SNHLY and CDR2 FYNNEI come from the germline V gene. The CDR3 has 13 amino acids. The V gene lost 10 bases and the J gene lost 2 bases, with 14 bases spanning the gap. The CDR3 sequence is CATKTGVQETQYF. CDR3 bases: TGTGCCACGAAGACAGGCGTTCAAGAGACCCAGTACTTC.

This clonotype was observed at least ten times. The chain joins TRBV11-3 to TRBJ2-4; TRBD1 matches at 7 bases. There are 16 residues in the CDR3. V was pared by 7 bases and J by 6 bases, with 15 bases of the junction left unmatched. From germline, CDR1 is SGHNT and CDR2 YENEEA. As DNA, the CDR3 is TGTGCCAGCACAACCTCGTCCGGGACAGTCGGAAACATTCAGTACTTC. It yields the protein CASTTSSGTVGNIQYF. The variable domain in full, with the rest retrieved from reference TRBV11-3 and TRBJ2-4, is EAGVVQSPRYKIIEKKQPVAFWCNPISGHNTLYWYLQNLGQGPELLIRYENEEAVDDSQLPKDRFSAERLKGVDSTLKIQPAELGDSAVYLCASTTSSGTVGNIQYFGAGTRLSVL.

This clonotype occurred many times. The V and J genes are TRBV28 and TRBJ1-2; maybe TRBD1 (6 bases). Trimming took 2 bases from V and 5 from J, leaving 12 bases between them. Germline V gene data show CDR1 as MDHEN and CDR2 as SYDVKM. The CDR3 sequence is 14 residues long. DNA of the CDR3: TGTGCCAGCAGTTTAGATCCACAGGGTTATGGCTACACCTTC. This sequence encodes CASSLDPQGYGYTF.

V and J are TRBV28 and TRBJ2-7; D call uncertain. Trimming left V 4 bases short and J 4 bases short, with 14 bases between. The germline gives CDR1 MDHEN, CDR2 SYDVKM. This CDR3 region has 14 residues. CDR3 coding DNA: TGTGCCAGCAGTTCCGACCGGTCCTATTACGAGCAGTACGTC. It specifies CASSSDRSYYEQYV.

This clonotype was counted ten times or more. The J gene is TRBJ1-3, the V gene TRBV19; D remains ambiguous. Trimming removed 7 bases from V and 4 bases from J, with 5 bases in between. CDR1 and CDR2 (germline): LNHDA, SQIVND (reference sequence). This CDR3 spans 11 amino acids. The CDR3, as DNA: TGTGCCAGTACTGGGGGAAACACCATATATTTT. This translates into CASTGGNTIYF. Full variable domain (remainder filled in from reference TRBV19 and TRBJ1-3): DGGITQSPKYLFRKEGQNVTLSCEQNLNHDAMYWYRQDPGQGLRLIYYSQIVNDFQKGDIAEGYSVSREKKESFPLTVTSAQKNPTAFYLCASTGGNTIYFGEGSWLTVV.

This clonotype was counted many times. The J gene is TRBJ2-7, the V gene TRBV6-2 or TRBV6-3, with a weak D call TRBD2 (5 bases). V lost 3 bases to trimming and J lost 5 bases, with 5 bases between them. The CDR3 extends over 11 amino acids. Germline V gene sequence: CDR1 MNHEY, CDR2 SVGEGT. CDR3 nucleotides: TGTGCCAGCAGTTATAGCGACGAGCAGTACTTC. Translating it yields CASSYSDEQYF.

This sequence joins TRBV4-2 and TRBJ2-6; D gene ambiguous. Trimming removed 4 bases at V and 1 base at J, with 14 bases between. The CDR3 has 17 amino acids. Germline V lookup: CDR1 LGHNA, CDR2 YNFKEQ. CDR3 DNA sequence: TGTGCCAGCAGCCTTCGGGTCCTCTGTTCTGGGGCCAACGTCCTGACTTTC. It specifies CASSLRVLCSGANVLTF.

This clonotype has a count of ten or more. The chain uses TRBV20-1 and TRBJ2-7, with a possible D match to TRBD2 (5 bases). The CDR3 runs to 12 residues. V shed 3 bases and J shed 7 bases, with 13 bases lying between them. Germline CDR1 is DFQATT and CDR2 is SNEGSKA (reference sequence). The chain's CDR3 is CSASRPGLEQYV. The CDR3 DNA is TGCAGTGCTAGCCGCCCGGGGTTAGAGCAGTACGTC.

This clonotype was counted ten times or more. The chain recombines TRBV4-3 with TRBJ1-2; D not certain. Per germline, CDR1 LGHNA and CDR2 YSLEER. Deletions cut 1 base from V and 10 bases from J, with 10 bases between. This CDR3 spans 12 amino acids. The CDR3 protein is CASSQGVGIYTF. CDR3 sequence (DNA): TGCGCCAGCAGCCAAGGCGTAGGAATCTACACCTTC.

This clonotype was seen at least ten times. The chain employs TRBV14 and TRBJ2-7; no clear D gene. The germline V and J ends were trimmed by 4 bases and 6 bases, with 13 bases remaining between them. The CDR3 has 13 amino acids. CDR1 and CDR2 (germline): SGHDN, FVKESK. This CDR3 reads CASSPTYHGEQYF. CDR3 nucleotide sequence: TGTGCCAGCAGCCCTACCTACCACGGCGAGCAGTACTTC.

With respect to this clonotype: Being one base from a much bigger clone, this may be a read error. V and J are TRBV12-3 or TRBV12-4 and TRBJ1-1, with TRBD1 identical over 7 bases. The CDR3 sequence is 14 residues long. The V segment lost 4 bases and the J segment 1 base; nucleotides outside the gene matches: 3. The CDR3 here is CASSWTGPNTEAFF. DNA of the CDR3: TGTGCCAGCAGTTGGACAGGTCCGAACACTGAAGCTTTCTTT.